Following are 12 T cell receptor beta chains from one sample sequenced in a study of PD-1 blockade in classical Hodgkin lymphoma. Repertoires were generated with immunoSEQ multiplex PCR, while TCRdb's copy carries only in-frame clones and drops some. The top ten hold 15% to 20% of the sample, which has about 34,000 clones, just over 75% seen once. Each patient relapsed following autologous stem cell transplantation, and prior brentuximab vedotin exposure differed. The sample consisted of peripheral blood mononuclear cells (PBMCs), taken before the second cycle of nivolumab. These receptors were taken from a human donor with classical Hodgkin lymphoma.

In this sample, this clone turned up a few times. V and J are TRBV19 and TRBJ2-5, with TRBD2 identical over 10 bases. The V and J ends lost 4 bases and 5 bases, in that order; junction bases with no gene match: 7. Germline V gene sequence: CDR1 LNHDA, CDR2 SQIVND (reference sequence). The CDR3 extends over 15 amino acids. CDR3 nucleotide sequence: TGTGCCAGTAGTAGGGGAGGACTAGCGGAGGAGACCCAGTACTTC. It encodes CASSRGGLAEETQYF.

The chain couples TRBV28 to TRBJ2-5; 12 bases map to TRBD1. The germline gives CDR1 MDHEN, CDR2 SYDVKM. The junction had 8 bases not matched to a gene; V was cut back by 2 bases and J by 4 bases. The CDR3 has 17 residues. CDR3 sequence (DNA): TGTGCCAGCAGTTTAAACTCCGGGACAGGGGGCTCAGAGACCCAGTACTTC. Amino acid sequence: CASSLNSGTGGSETQYF.

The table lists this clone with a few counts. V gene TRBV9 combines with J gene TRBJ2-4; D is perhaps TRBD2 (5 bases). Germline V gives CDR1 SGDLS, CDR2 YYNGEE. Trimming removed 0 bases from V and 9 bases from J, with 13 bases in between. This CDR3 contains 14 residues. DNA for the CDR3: TGTGCCAGCAGCGTAGTATCTGGGAGCAGCATTCAGTACTTC. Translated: CASSVVSGSSIQYF.

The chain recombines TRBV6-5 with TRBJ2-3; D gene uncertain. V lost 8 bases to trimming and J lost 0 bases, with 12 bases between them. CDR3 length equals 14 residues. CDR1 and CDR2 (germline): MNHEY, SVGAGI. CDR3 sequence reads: CASASSSSTDTQYF. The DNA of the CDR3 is TGTGCCAGCGCCAGCAGTTCTAGCACAGATACGCAGTATTTT.

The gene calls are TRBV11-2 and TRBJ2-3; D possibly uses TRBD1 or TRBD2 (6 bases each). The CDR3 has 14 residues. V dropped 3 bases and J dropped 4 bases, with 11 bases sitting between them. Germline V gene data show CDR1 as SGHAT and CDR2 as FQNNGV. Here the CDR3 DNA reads TGTGCCAGCAGCTTGGGGGGCTTGGCAGATACGCAGTATTTT. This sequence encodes CASSLGGLADTQYF.

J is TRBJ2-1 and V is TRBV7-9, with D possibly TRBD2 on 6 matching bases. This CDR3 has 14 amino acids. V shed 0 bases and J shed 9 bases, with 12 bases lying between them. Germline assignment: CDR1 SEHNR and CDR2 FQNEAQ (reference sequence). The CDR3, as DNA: TGTGCCAGCAGCTTAGCTCGTCTGGGGGGTGAGCAGTTCTTC. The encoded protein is CASSLARLGGEQFF.

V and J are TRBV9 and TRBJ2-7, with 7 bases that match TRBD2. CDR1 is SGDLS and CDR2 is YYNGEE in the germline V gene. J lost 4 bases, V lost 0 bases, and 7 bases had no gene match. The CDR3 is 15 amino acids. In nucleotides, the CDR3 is TGTGCCAGCAGCGTAGGAACTGGACTAGTATACGAGCAGTACTTC. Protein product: CASSVGTGLVYEQYF.

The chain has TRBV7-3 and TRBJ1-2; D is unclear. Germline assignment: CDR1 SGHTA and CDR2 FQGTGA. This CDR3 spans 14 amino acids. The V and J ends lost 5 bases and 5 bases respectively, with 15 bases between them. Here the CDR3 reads CASSPTAQGYGYTF. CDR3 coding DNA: TGTGCCAGCAGCCCCACGGCTCAAGGATATGGCTACACCTTC.

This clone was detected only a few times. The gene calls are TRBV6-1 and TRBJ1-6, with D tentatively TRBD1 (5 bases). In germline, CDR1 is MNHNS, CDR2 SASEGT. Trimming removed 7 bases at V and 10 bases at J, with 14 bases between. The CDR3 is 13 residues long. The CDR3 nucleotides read TGTGCCAGCATCGACCGGGAGGGGTCACCCCTCCACTTT. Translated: CASIDREGSPLHF.

CDR3 protein: CASREVAKNIQYF. The CDR3 DNA follows: TGTGCCAGTAGAGAGGTAGCCAAAAACATTCAGTACTTC. J is TRBJ2-4 and V is TRBV27; D uncertain. Per the germline V gene, CDR1 is MNHEY and CDR2 is SMNVEV (reference sequence). This CDR3 is 13 amino acids long. V lost 9 bases to trimming and J lost 0 bases, with 9 bases between them.

The CDR3 protein is CAWSETSGTQYF. The CDR3 DNA is TGTGCCTGGAGTGAGACTAGCGGGACCCAGTACTTC. The V and J genes are TRBV30 and TRBJ2-5; 9 bases fit TRBD2. Germline CDR1 is GTSNPN and CDR2 is SVGIG (reference sequence). Trimming cost V 1 base and J 7 bases; bases outside gene matches: 1. CDR3 size: 12 residues.

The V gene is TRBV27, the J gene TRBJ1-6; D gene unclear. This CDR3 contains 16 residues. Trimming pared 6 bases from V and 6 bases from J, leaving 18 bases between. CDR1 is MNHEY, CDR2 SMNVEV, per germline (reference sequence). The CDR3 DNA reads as TGTGCCAGCAGCCCTCTCTTTCGGGGTCTTAATTCACCCCTCCACTTT. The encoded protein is CASSPLFRGLNSPLHF.